The 27 T cell receptor beta chains listed next were all sequenced from one sample in a study of blood T cell repertoires in COVID-19. Clones were read by immunoSEQ multiplex PCR, and TCRdb kept only the in-frame ones, dropping some. The sample yields approximately 290,000 clones, about 88% seen once. Sequencing was carried out using peripheral blood. Every receptor here comes from a woman aged 55-69 years with acute or convalescent COVID-19.

This chain joins TRBV6-6 and TRBJ1-5; 7 bases agree with TRBD1. J gave up 2 bases and V 4 bases, and 8 bases lay outside the gene matches. The germline CDR1 and CDR2 sequences are MNHNY and SVGAGI (reference sequence). CDR3 length equals 16 residues. The CDR3 protein is CASSSQQGIGNQPQHF. In nucleotides, the CDR3 is TGTGCCAGCAGTTCGCAACAGGGGATTGGCAATCAGCCCCAGCATTTT.

The chain combines TRBV10-3 with TRBJ1-1, with D perhaps TRBD1 (5 bases). CDR1 and CDR2 from the germline V gene are ENHRY and SYGVKD. The V and J ends lost 9 bases and 3 bases respectively, with 14 bases between them. The CDR3 consists of 13 residues. The DNA of the CDR3 is TGTGCCATTTCCCGGGGGGTCGACACTGAAGCTTTCTTT. It yields the protein CAISRGVDTEAFF.

This rearrangement joins TRBV5-1 to TRBJ1-2, with D tentatively TRBD1 (5 bases). V was pared by 4 bases and J by 3 bases, with 13 bases between. Germline V gene lookup returns CDR1 SGHRS and CDR2 YFSETQ. The CDR3 is 14 residues long. CDR3 sequence: CASSPAGLDYGYTF. The CDR3 region has the DNA TGCGCCAGCAGCCCTGCAGGGCTTGACTATGGCTACACCTTC.

This rearrangement joins TRBV9 to TRBJ2-1; 9 positions match TRBD2. The CDR3 has 16 amino acids. Germline V gene lookup returns CDR1 SGDLS and CDR2 YYNGEE. The junction had 4 bases not matched to a gene; V was cut back by 0 bases and J by 3 bases. CDR3: CASSVAAGGNYNEQFF. Here the CDR3 DNA reads TGTGCCAGCAGCGTAGCTGCGGGAGGGAACTACAATGAGCAGTTCTTC.

CDR3 in amino acids: CASTLVGGDTEAFF. CDR3 nucleotides: TGTGCCAGCACCTTGGTGGGAGGAGACACTGAAGCTTTCTTT. The J gene is TRBJ1-1, the V gene TRBV28; D is uncertain. Germline V gives CDR1 MDHEN, CDR2 SYDVKM. The CDR3 loop spans 14 amino acids. The V gene lost 7 bases and the J gene lost 3 bases, with 15 bases spanning the gap.

The rearrangement uses TRBV6-5 and TRBJ2-2; D is perhaps TRBD1 (6 bases). V was clipped by 6 bases and J by 1 base, with 9 bases between them. Germline CDR1 is MNHEY and CDR2 is SVGAGI. CDR3 length: 14 amino acids. The CDR3 loop reads CASRRTVNTGELFF. The CDR3 DNA reads as TGTGCCAGCAGGAGGACAGTGAACACCGGGGAGCTGTTTTTT.

This clone was seen once. This rearrangement joins TRBV19 to TRBJ2-7; TRBD1 matches at 8 bases. The CDR3 consists of 14 residues. Trimming removed 8 bases from V and 2 bases from J; junction bases left unmatched: 8. The germline V gene has CDR1 LNHDA and CDR2 SQIVND (reference sequence). CDR3 residues: CASSLGQGPYEQYF. CDR3 coding DNA: TGTGCCAGTTCTCTTGGACAGGGTCCCTACGAGCAGTACTTC.

V gene TRBV18 combines with J gene TRBJ2-7, with TRBD1 identical over 8 bases. The CDR3 sequence is 14 residues long. Germline CDR1 KGHSH, CDR2 LQKENI. The trim removed 3 bases at V and 3 bases at J, leaving 4 bases unmatched. The CDR3 spells CASSPRTGIYEQYF. In nucleotides, the CDR3 is TGTGCCAGCTCACCGAGGACAGGGATCTACGAGCAGTACTTC.

The chain recombines TRBV9 with TRBJ1-2; TRBD1 matches 9 bases. V gave up 3 bases and J gave up 4 bases; unmatched junction bases: 7. The CDR3 length is 15 residues. The germline V gene has CDR1 SGDLS and CDR2 YYNGEE. CDR3: CASSATGGSSYGYTF. In DNA form, the CDR3 reads TGTGCCAGCAGCGCCACAGGGGGCAGTAGCTATGGCTACACCTTC.

The chain links TRBV30 to TRBJ2-7, with TRBD1 matching 9 bases. CDR1 and CDR2 (germline): GTSNPN, SVGIG (reference sequence). The CDR3 is made up of 12 amino acids. With 7 bases clipped from V and 3 bases from J, the junction kept 4 bases outside the gene matches. In nucleotides, the CDR3 is TGTGCCTACAACAGGGGGCTCTACGAGCAGTACTTC. This sequence encodes CAYNRGLYEQYF. Combining the CDR3 with reference TRBV30 and TRBJ2-7 gives the whole variable domain SQTIHQWPATLVQPVGSPLSLECTVEGTSNPNLYWYRQAAGRGLQLLFYSVGIGQISSEVPQNLSASRPQDRQFILSSKKLLLSDSGFYLCAYNRGLYEQYFGPGTRLTVT.

The V call is TRBV5-4, the J call TRBJ2-3; 11 bases align to TRBD2. V gave up 5 bases and J gave up 5 bases; unmatched junction bases: 4. Germline V gene data show CDR1 as SGHNT and CDR2 as YYREEE (reference sequence). The CDR3 length is 14 residues. As DNA, the CDR3 is TGTGCCAGCAGACTAGCGGGAGCTAAAGATACGCAGTATTTT. It yields the protein CASRLAGAKDTQYF.

The rearrangement joins TRBV5-1 to TRBJ2-7; 7 bases line up with TRBD1. The CDR3 is 15 amino acids. Germline V gene lookup returns CDR1 SGHRS and CDR2 YFSETQ. V was clipped by 2 bases and J by 3 bases; unmatched bases: 8. Here the CDR3 DNA reads TGCGCCAGCAGCTTTTCAGGGGGTGAAGGCTACGAGCAGTACTTC. Translation: CASSFSGGEGYEQYF.

The chain employs TRBV21-1 and TRBJ1-2; the table's D call TRBD1 went unverified against the DNA. TRBV21-1 constitutes a pseudogene. The CDR3 is made up of 16 amino acids. CDR3 amino acids: CASSALQGAGNYGYTF. In nucleotides, the CDR3 is TGTGCCAGCAGCGCCCTACAGGGGGCCGGGAACTATGGCTACACCTTC.

The chain uses TRBV9 and TRBJ2-1; 12 positions match TRBD1. V was clipped by 3 bases and J by 4 bases; unmatched bases: 2. The CDR3 covers 15 residues. Looked up from germline, CDR1 is SGDLS and CDR2 is YYNGEE. The CDR3 region has the DNA TGTGCCAGCAGCGGGGACAGGGGGCAATACAATGAGCAGTTCTTC. Translating gives CASSGDRGQYNEQFF.

The chain is built from TRBV9 and TRBJ2-3; no clear D gene. Looked up from germline, CDR1 is SGDLS and CDR2 is YYNGEE. The CDR3 has 13 residues. V lost 0 bases to trimming and J lost 4 bases, with 6 bases between them. The CDR3, as DNA: TGTGCCAGCAGCGTAGTGTTCGCAGATACGCAGTATTTT. Protein sequence: CASSVVFADTQYF.

The CDR3 nucleotides read TGTGCCAGCAGTACGAAACTTTTAGTGGAGACCCAGTACTTC. Protein sequence: CASSTKLLVETQYF. The J gene is TRBJ2-5, the V gene TRBV6-5; no clear D gene. CDR3 size: 14 residues. Looked up from germline, CDR1 is MNHEY and CDR2 is SVGAGI. Trimming shortened V by 5 bases and J by 5 bases, and 15 bases separated the two germline ends.

This chain joins TRBV27 and TRBJ1-6, with 9 bases aligning to TRBD1. Germline CDR1 and CDR2: MNHEY and SMNVEV (reference sequence). V shed 6 bases and J 7 bases; nucleotides not matched to a gene: 7. This CDR3 is built from 15 residues. CDR3 amino acids: CASRQAGTGNSPLHF. CDR3 DNA: TGTGCCAGCAGACAAGCCGGGACAGGGAATTCACCCCTCCACTTT.

V gene TRBV6-4 combines with J gene TRBJ1-1; 8 bases are shared with TRBD1. This CDR3 comprises 13 residues. V shed 5 bases, J shed 7 bases, and the junction held 6 bases outside the gene matches. Germline CDR1 MRHNA, CDR2 SNTAGT. CDR3 region: CASSPRGTGEAFF. CDR3 nucleotide sequence: TGTGCCAGCAGTCCCCGTGGGACAGGTGAAGCTTTCTTT.

This chain's CDR3 is CASKRDREEAFF. CDR3 bases: TGCGCCAGCAAACGGGACAGAGAGGAAGCTTTCTTT. V usage is TRBV5-1 and J usage is TRBJ1-1; 7 nucleotides match TRBD1. The germline CDR1 and CDR2 sequences are SGHRS and YFSETQ. This CDR3 spans 12 amino acids. V was pared by 6 bases and J by 8 bases, with 7 bases of the junction left unmatched.

This chain connects TRBV7-2 to TRBJ2-7; D not resolved. Per the germline V gene, CDR1 is SGHTA and CDR2 is FQGNSA. With 5 bases removed from V and 3 bases from J, the gap between germline ends came to 11 bases. CDR3 length equals 13 residues. CDR3 sequence reads: CASSPGVNYEQYF. CDR3 sequence (DNA): TGTGCCAGCAGCCCCGGAGTTAACTACGAGCAGTACTTC. The entire variable domain, with the rest obtained from reference TRBV7-2 and TRBJ2-7, is as follows: GAGVSQSPSNKVTEKGKDVELRCDPISGHTALYWYRQSLGQGLEFLIYFQGNSAPDKSGLPSDRFSAERTGGSVSTLTIQRTQQEDSAVYLCASSPGVNYEQYFGPGTRLTVT.

This sequence joins TRBV6-1 and TRBJ1-2; the match to TRBD1 covers 8 bases. This CDR3 comprises 15 residues. Germline V lookup: CDR1 MNHNS, CDR2 SASEGT. V lost 2 bases, J lost 4 bases, and 6 bases stayed unmatched. CDR3 sequence: CASSESFRGLYGYTF. CDR3 nucleotide sequence: TGTGCCAGCAGTGAATCGTTCAGGGGGCTCTATGGCTACACCTTC.

The V call is TRBV6-5, the J call TRBJ2-1, with 7 bases aligning to TRBD1. There are 12 residues in the CDR3. Germline V gives CDR1 MNHEY, CDR2 SVGAGI. The V gene end was trimmed by 5 bases and the J gene end by 9 bases; junction bases not matched to a gene: 4. CDR3 DNA: TGTGCCAGCAGTAACAGGGGCGGTGAGCAGTTCTTC. This gives the protein CASSNRGGEQFF.

This chain connects TRBV5-1 to TRBJ2-3; TRBD1 agrees at 9 bases. Trimming cost V 4 bases and J 1 base; bases outside gene matches: 7. Germline V gene lookup returns CDR1 SGHRS and CDR2 YFSETQ. The CDR3 runs 16 residues. The CDR3 here is CASSPKQGAGTDTQYF. In nucleotides, the CDR3 is TGCGCCAGCAGCCCTAAACAGGGGGCAGGCACAGATACGCAGTATTTT.

V and J are TRBV6-2 or TRBV6-3 and TRBJ2-7, with D possibly matching TRBD1 (6 bases). Germline lookup yields CDR1 MNHEY and CDR2 SVGEGT. The CDR3 sequence is 12 residues long. V lost 4 bases to trimming and J lost 10 bases, with 14 bases between them. The CDR3 DNA reads as TGTGCCAGCAGTTCCCTCTACAGGGCCCAGTACTTC. The encoded protein is CASSSLYRAQYF.

The CDR3 DNA is TGTGCCAGCAGCTATAACAGTATCACCCTCCACTTT. It yields the protein CASSYNSITLHF. This chain joins TRBV7-2 and TRBJ1-6; no clear D. This CDR3 contains 12 residues. Germline V gives CDR1 SGHTA, CDR2 FQGNSA. Trimming removed 4 bases from V and 14 bases from J, with 12 bases in between.

In the case of this clone: The sample carries other DNA sequences with the same CDR3. This chain joins TRBV7-2 and TRBJ2-5, with 16 bases lining up with TRBD2. This CDR3 is built from 16 residues. In germline, CDR1 is SGHTA, CDR2 FQGNSA. The ends lost 5 bases at V and 5 bases at J; junction bases unmatched: 5. The CDR3 region is CASSPGLAGGQETQYF. The CDR3 bases are TGTGCCAGCAGCCCGGGACTAGCGGGGGGGCAGGAGACCCAGTACTTC.

The chain recombines TRBV5-4 with TRBJ1-2, with 10 bases lining up with TRBD1. Trimming at V came to 4 bases and at J to 8 bases, leaving 11 bases not matched to a gene. The CDR3 loop spans 15 amino acids. Germline V lookup: CDR1 SGHNT, CDR2 YYREEE (reference sequence). The chain's CDR3 is CASSPQRDRGEGYTF. DNA of the CDR3: TGTGCCAGCAGCCCACAGCGGGACAGGGGAGAGGGCTACACCTTC.